The table lists the clone carrying this TCR beta chain with a count of one. The germline gene is not matched at one end of the junction; a read error may be the cause. Sequenced by immunoSEQ multiplex PCR; TCRdb stores in-frame clones only, minus some. The sample holds approximately 210,000 clones, approximately 86% seen once. These data originate in a study of blood T cell repertoires in COVID-19. For the study at large: T cells, B-cell-depleted T cells, or PBMCs provided the cDNA or gDNA that served as material.

This CDR3 contains 13 residues. Germline CDR1 is MNHEY and CDR2 is SMNVEV (reference sequence). V is TRBV27 and J is TRBJ2-3, with TRBD1 identical over 7 bases. The sequenced sample consisted of peripheral blood. The sequence derives from a man aged 60-69 years with COVID-19, enrolled during active disease. CDR3 loop: CASRDRKNSGPLF. The CDR3 nucleotides read TGTGCCAGCCGGGACAGAAAAAATAGTGGTCCACTTTTT.